This TCR beta chain was recovered during a study of long-term antiretroviral therapy in people with HIV. Study-wide points: Researchers lacked any data on ART adherence, viral resistance or therapy changes.

Concerning this clone: Its antigen remains unidentified.

Runs used v3.0 of the immunoSEQ assay and were done at survey level. The method was immunoSEQ multiplex PCR; TCRdb's version includes in-frame clones alone and lacks a portion of them. The top ten hold about 5.5% of the sample, which has 25,000 to 30,000 clones, over 75% seen once. This CDR3 region has 19 residues. V was pared by 4 bases and J by 1 base, with 17 bases of the junction left unmatched. Per the germline V gene, CDR1 is SGHTA and CDR2 is FQGNSA. The starting material was unsorted PBMCs, obtained 1.1 years before starting antiretroviral therapy. The chain employs TRBV7-2 and TRBJ2-7; 9 nucleotides match TRBD1. The TCR originated in a woman aged 25 to 39 with HIV. The CDR3 nucleotides read TGTGCCAGCAGCTCCCTAGGCTTCGGACAGGGGTTTTCGTCCTACGAGCAGTACTTC. Protein sequence: CASSSLGFGQGFSSYEQYF.